This record covers a single TCR beta chain. Terminally differentiated effector memory CD45RA+ cells were left out of the naive CD8 fraction, which was CD45RO-negative and positively selected for CCR7. These data belong to a study of shared clonotypes between healthy human individuals. The method was immunoSEQ multiplex PCR; TCRdb's version includes in-frame clones alone and lacks a portion of them. The profile covers some 1,900,000 clones, with approximately 95% appearing a single time and approximately 1.2% taken by the ten largest. Sequencing was done on a sample of naive CD8+ T cells sorted from blood. The receptor's source is a man aged 18-30 years in good health.

In DNA form, the CDR3 reads TGCGCCAGCAGCTCAACCTTCGGGACAGAGCCCTACGAGCAGTACTTC. Translating gives CASSSTFGTEPYEQYF. The chain recombines TRBV5-1 with TRBJ2-7, with 7 bases aligning to TRBD1. Germline CDR1 and CDR2: SGHRS and YFSETQ. The ends lost 3 bases at V and 2 bases at J; junction bases unmatched: 11. CDR3 length: 16 residues.